Each of the 28 T cell receptor beta chains below was sequenced from the same sample in a study of shared clonotypes between healthy human individuals. Profiled with immunoSEQ multiplex PCR; TCRdb holds only in-frame clones, not every one. The table records about 2.4 million clones, roughly 93% of them present only once. The sample comprised naive CD4+ T cells from PBMCs. Specified subset: CD45RA+ positively selected. The receptors shown here come from a man between 18 and 29 years old in good health. Some clones in this sample may be carry-over from other donors' samples.

The rearrangement joins TRBV28 to TRBJ1-2, with TRBD1 matching over 10 bases. The CDR3 consists of 15 residues. Germline values: CDR1 MDHEN, CDR2 SYDVKM. V lost 6 bases to trimming and J lost 4 bases; unmatched junction nucleotides: 8. The CDR3 region has the DNA TGTGCCAGCAGGACCCGGTGGGACAGGGGCTATGGCTACACCTTC. Its protein is CASRTRWDRGYGYTF.

This clone was counted a single time. This chain uses TRBV7-6 with TRBJ2-3; 9 bases agree with TRBD1. Per germline, CDR1 SGHVS and CDR2 FNYEAQ. The V segment lost 5 bases and the J segment 4 bases; nucleotides outside the gene matches: 13. The CDR3 has 17 residues. In DNA form, the CDR3 reads TGTGCCAGCAGCCACACCTCTCGGGACAGGGACGCAGATACGCAGTATTTT. Amino acids: CASSHTSRDRDADTQYF.

The V gene is TRBV27, the J gene TRBJ1-5; D possibly corresponds to TRBD1 (5 bases). The germline V gene has CDR1 MNHEY and CDR2 SMNVEV (reference sequence). The CDR3 is made up of 18 amino acids. Deletions cut 1 base from V and 4 bases from J, with 20 bases between. The CDR3 DNA follows: TGTGCCAGCAGTTTATTACGGGAAGTGGGGGTCGGAAATCAGCCCCAGCATTTT. It encodes CASSLLREVGVGNQPQHF.

This clone was counted a few times. The V and J genes are TRBV18 and TRBJ1-1; D ambiguous. V lost 6 bases to trimming and J lost 3 bases, with 11 bases between them. CDR1 and CDR2 (germline): KGHSH, LQKENI. The length of the CDR3 is 13 residues. The CDR3 DNA is TGTGCCAGCTCTCCTGACGTCTACACTGAAGCTTTCTTT. Translated, it gives CASSPDVYTEAFF.

The chain carries TRBV7-6 and TRBJ1-1; D unresolved. V was clipped by 2 bases and J by 7 bases, with 11 bases between them. This CDR3 is built from 13 residues. Germline V gene data show CDR1 as SGHVS and CDR2 as FNYEAQ. CDR3 bases: TGTGCCAGCAGCTTACCGGGGTTGGGTGAAGCTTTCTTT. Translated, it gives CASSLPGLGEAFF.

As regards this clone: The sample holds other DNA sequences that translate to the same CDR3. The gene calls are TRBV29-1 and TRBJ1-1, with TRBD1 matching over 7 bases. Germline assignment: CDR1 SQVTM and CDR2 ANQGSEA. The CDR3 is 13 amino acids. Losses at the gene ends were 7 bases for V and 0 bases for J; bases not matched to a gene: 5. The CDR3: CSASGQMNTEAFF. CDR3 nucleotides: TGCAGCGCCTCGGGACAGATGAACACTGAAGCTTTCTTT.

This clone was seen more than once but under ten times. Other nucleotide sequences in the sample specify the same CDR3. The chain employs TRBV9 and TRBJ1-5, with 7 bases lining up with TRBD1. V gave up 0 bases and J gave up 5 bases; unmatched junction bases: 2. Germline CDR1 reads SGDLS; CDR2 reads YYNGEE. The CDR3 is 14 residues long. Written as DNA, the CDR3 is TGTGCCAGCAGCGTAGTAGGGGGCGATCAGCCCCAGCATTTT. Translation gives CASSVVGGDQPQHF.

The chain links TRBV5-5 to TRBJ2-2, with 7 bases aligning to TRBD1. This CDR3 comprises 15 residues. V lost 4 bases and J lost 4; bases outside the gene matches: 7. Germline V lookup: CDR1 SGHKS, CDR2 YYEKEE (reference sequence). The CDR3 loop reads CASSTSTGSTGELFF. The CDR3 nucleotides read TGTGCCAGCAGCACCTCGACAGGGAGCACCGGGGAGCTGTTTTTT.

The chain couples TRBV5-4 to TRBJ2-1; 13 bases fit TRBD2. The J segment lost 7 bases and the V segment lost 0 bases, leaving 10 bases of the junction unmatched. The germline V gene encodes CDR1 SGHNT and CDR2 YYREEE (reference sequence). This CDR3 contains 18 residues. CDR3 residues: CASSLGTSGRAANNEQFF. Here the CDR3 DNA reads TGTGCCAGCAGCTTGGGTACTAGCGGGAGGGCCGCTAATAATGAGCAGTTCTTC.

This chain joins TRBV19 and TRBJ1-5; possible D gene TRBD1, 5 bases. CDR1 is LNHDA and CDR2 is SQIVND in the germline V gene (reference sequence). This CDR3 region has 15 residues. V lost 9 bases, J lost 0 bases, and 15 bases lay in between. CDR3 nucleotide sequence: TGTGCCAGCCGGGACCCTGCGGGTAGCAATCAGCCCCAGCATTTT. It codes for CASRDPAGSNQPQHF.

The V and J genes are TRBV12-5 and TRBJ2-7; no clear D gene. The CDR3 is 11 residues long. Germline lookup yields CDR1 LGHNT and CDR2 FRNRAP. V lost 2 bases and J 4 bases, leaving 3 bases between the germline ends. The CDR3 DNA reads TGTGCTAGTGGTTTGAGGTACGAGCAGTACTTC. Translation: CASGLRYEQYF.

The gene calls are TRBV7-9 and TRBJ2-5; 9 nucleotides match TRBD2. With V trimmed by 4 bases and J by 1 base, 1 base remained unmatched. The CDR3 loop spans 14 amino acids. CDR1 and CDR2 from the germline V gene are SEHNR and FQNEAQ (reference sequence). In DNA form, the CDR3 reads TGTGCCAGCAGCTGGACTAGCGCCCAAGAGACCCAGTACTTC. Protein: CASSWTSAQETQYF.

The table lists this clone with a count of one. CDR3 nucleotide sequence: TGTGCCCCACACGCGGGGGAGGACTATGGCTACACCTTC. It is translated as CAPHAGEDYGYTF. This chain joins TRBV6-1 and TRBJ1-2; maybe TRBD1 (5 bases). With 11 bases removed from V and 3 bases from J, the gap between germline ends came to 16 bases. The CDR3 spans 13 residues. The germline gives CDR1 MNHNS, CDR2 SASEGT.

The chain recombines TRBV5-1 with TRBJ2-5; 10 bases match TRBD1. The CDR3 runs 16 residues. Looked up from germline, CDR1 is SGHRS and CDR2 is YFSETQ. The V and J ends lost 3 bases and 11 bases, in that order; junction bases with no gene match: 16. DNA of the CDR3: TGCGCCAGCAGCTCCGGGGACAGGGGCCCTGGCGTAGGGCAGTACTTC. Its translation is CASSSGDRGPGVGQYF. The full variable domain, in which reference TRBV5-1 and TRBJ2-5 provide the parts outside the CDR3, is KAGVTQTPRYLIKTRGQQVTLSCSPISGHRSVSWYQQTPGQGLQFLFEYFSETQRNKGNFPGRFSGRQFSNSRSEMNVSTLELGDSALYLCASSSGDRGPGVGQYFGPGTRLLVL.

The J gene is TRBJ2-1, the V gene TRBV5-1; the D gene is possibly TRBD2 (5 bases). V lost 0 bases and J 5 bases, leaving 15 bases between the germline ends. Germline-derived CDR1 and CDR2 are SGHRS and YFSETQ. The CDR3 consists of 16 residues. The CDR3, as DNA: TGCGCCAGCAGCTTGGCCGGGTGGGAGCGCCACAATGAGCAGTTCTTC. Amino acid sequence: CASSLAGWERHNEQFF.

The rearrangement joins TRBV28 to TRBJ2-3, with 10 bases fitting TRBD2. Germline V gene data show CDR1 as MDHEN and CDR2 as SYDVKM. CDR3 size: 17 residues. V shed 10 bases, J shed 1 base, and the junction held 14 bases outside the gene matches. CDR3 bases: TGTGCCACCATTCTAGCGGGGGTCGGGTCAGGCACAGATACGCAGTATTTT. This gives the protein CATILAGVGSGTDTQYF.

V gene TRBV28 combines with J gene TRBJ1-4; tentative D call: TRBD1 (5 bases). The germline V gene encodes CDR1 MDHEN and CDR2 SYDVKM. With 6 bases removed from V and 1 base from J, the gap between germline ends came to 12 bases. CDR3 size: 15 residues. The CDR3, as DNA: TGTGCCAGCAGCCCAGTGGGGCGAACTAATGAAAAACTGTTTTTT. The encoded protein is CASSPVGRTNEKLFF. The whole variable domain, filled in from reference TRBV28 and TRBJ1-4, reads DVKVTQSSRYLVKRTGEKVFLECVQDMDHENMFWYRQDPGLGLRLIYFSYDVKMKEKGDIPEGYSVSREKKERFSLILESASTNQTSMYLCASSPVGRTNEKLFFGSGTQLSVL.

Turning to this clone: Other DNA sequences within the sample encode an identical CDR3. The gene calls are TRBV19 and TRBJ2-7, with TRBD2 matching over 8 bases. This CDR3 region has 13 residues. The trim removed 5 bases at V and 4 bases at J, leaving 4 bases unmatched. CDR1 LNHDA and CDR2 SQIVND come from the germline V gene (reference sequence). CDR3 nucleotides: TGTGCCAGTAGTCGGGGGGGGAGTTACGAGCAGTACTTC. This translates into CASSRGGSYEQYF.

The rearrangement uses TRBV5-4 and TRBJ2-7; 9 nucleotides line up with TRBD1. Germline V gene data show CDR1 as SGHNT and CDR2 as YYREEE (reference sequence). The length of the CDR3 is 16 residues. Germline trimming cut 2 bases from V and 6 bases from J; bases unmatched to any gene: 12. Here the CDR3 DNA reads TGTGCCAGCAGCTTAAGTCCGGGACAGGGTATGAGCGAGCAGTACTTC. This sequence encodes CASSLSPGQGMSEQYF.

The V gene is TRBV28, the J gene TRBJ1-6, with D perhaps matching TRBD1 (6 bases). V was pared by 3 bases and J by 8 bases, with 14 bases between. Germline loops: CDR1 MDHEN, CDR2 SYDVKM. The CDR3 is 15 residues long. The CDR3 DNA is TGTGCCAGCAGTTTTGGGCTGGGGGCCTATTCACCCCTCCACTTT. Protein sequence: CASSFGLGAYSPLHF.

This chain uses TRBV4-1 with TRBJ1-4, with 8 bases lining up with TRBD1. CDR3 length: 16 amino acids. Germline V gene sequence: CDR1 MGHRA, CDR2 YSYEKL. J was trimmed by 5 bases and V by 3 bases; bases with no gene match: 8. This CDR3 is CASSHPVRDRNEKLFF. The CDR3 nucleotides are TGCGCCAGCAGCCACCCTGTCCGGGACAGGAATGAAAAACTGTTTTTT.

This clone is a singleton in its sample. This chain connects TRBV18 to TRBJ1-5; D unclear. This CDR3 comprises 17 residues. V lost 3 bases to trimming and J lost 0 bases, with 15 bases between them. CDR1 is KGHSH, CDR2 LQKENI, per germline. The CDR3 is CASSPARTLDSNQPQHF. In DNA form, the CDR3 reads TGTGCCAGCTCACCGGCTAGAACACTCGATAGCAATCAGCCCCAGCATTTT.

The V and J genes are TRBV11-2 and TRBJ2-5, with D tentatively TRBD1 (6 bases). The CDR3 extends over 14 amino acids. The germline gives CDR1 SGHAT, CDR2 FQNNGV. V was trimmed by 5 bases and J by 1 base, leaving 11 bases between them. DNA of the CDR3: TGTGCCAGCAGCCCAACAGGGCCCCAAGAGACCCAGTACTTC. Translated: CASSPTGPQETQYF.

J is TRBJ1-3 and V is TRBV7-2; D ambiguous. V gave up 7 bases and J gave up 4 bases, with 11 bases separating them. The CDR3 spans 13 residues. Per the germline V gene, CDR1 is SGHTA and CDR2 is FQGNSA. The CDR3 sequence: CASTTTQGNTIYF. The CDR3 DNA sequence: TGTGCCAGCACCACGACCCAGGGAAACACCATATATTTT.

The chain carries TRBV28 and TRBJ1-5; D ambiguous. Trimming left V 3 bases short and J 4 bases short, with 10 bases between. Germline CDR1 is MDHEN and CDR2 is SYDVKM. This CDR3 is built from 14 residues. The CDR3 nucleotides read TGTGCCAGCAGTTTGGGGAATCGGAATCAGCCCCAGCATTTT. This sequence encodes CASSLGNRNQPQHF.

About this clone: Other DNA sequences from this sample encode an identical CDR3 as well. Written as DNA, the CDR3 is TGTGCCAGCAGTTTATTAACCGGGGAGCTGTTTTTT. This encodes CASSLLTGELFF. This chain uses TRBV27 with TRBJ2-2; D unresolved. V lost 1 base to trimming and J lost 5 bases, with 2 bases between them. CDR3 size: 12 residues. Per germline, CDR1 MNHEY and CDR2 SMNVEV (reference sequence).

The gene calls are TRBV5-4 and TRBJ1-4; D might be TRBD1 (5 bases). The CDR3 contains 13 residues. CDR1 is SGHNT and CDR2 is YYREEE in the germline V gene (reference sequence). V lost 4 bases to trimming and J lost 7 bases, with 11 bases between them. The CDR3 protein is CASSDQGSEKLFF. The CDR3 region has the DNA TGTGCCAGCAGCGACCAGGGTAGTGAAAAACTGTTTTTT.

The V gene is TRBV28, the J gene TRBJ1-5; 8 nucleotides match TRBD1. Germline V gene data show CDR1 as MDHEN and CDR2 as SYDVKM. Germline trimming cut 10 bases from V and 7 bases from J; bases unmatched to any gene: 6. The CDR3 has 12 residues. CDR3 coding DNA: TGTGCCACCCGACAGGGGATGCAGCCCCAGCATTTT. Protein sequence: CATRQGMQPQHF.